Listed below are T cell receptor beta chains from one sample, sequenced in a study of CD8 T cells in ankylosing spondylitis. TCRdb passed the 5' RACE reads through MiXCR, listing each CDR3 protein once. The repertoire holds more than 150,000 distinct CDR3 sequences, with 15% to 20% as singletons. The sequenced material came from blood, either unsorted or a sorted T cell fraction (not recorded which). These receptors were obtained from a male donor between 10 and 30 years old with ankylosing spondylitis or in good health (not recorded which). Both conserved end residues are part of each CDR3. The D gene is left open where the match is weak. Clone size is stated in some rows and not others, as once, few, many or a class when expanded.

size | J | D | V | DNA | CDR3
many | TRBJ2-7 | TRBD2 | TRBV9 | TGTGCCAGCAGCCCAGGACTAGCGGGATTCTACGAGCAGTACTTC | CASSPGLAGFYEQYF
many | TRBJ1-5 | NA | TRBV24-1 | TGTGCCACCAGTGAGCCTGGGGGCAATCAGCCCCAGCATTTT | CATSEPGGNQPQHF
NA | TRBJ2-2 | NA | TRBV7-3 | TGTGCCAGCAGCTTAAGTAGCGGCAACACCGGGGAGCTGTTTTTT | CASSLSSGNTGELFF
many | TRBJ2-5 | TRBD1 | TRBV29-1 | TGCAGCTACGGACAGGGTGAGAGGAAGACCCAGTACTTC | CSYGQGERKTQYF
NA | TRBJ2-4 | NA | TRBV5-1 | TGCGCCAGCAGCTTGGAAAATATGAAAAACATTCAGTACTTC | CASSLENMKNIQYF
NA | TRBJ1-2 | TRBD1 | TRBV7-2 | TGTGCCAGCAGCTCCACACACAGGGGCCCTCGTTATGGCTACACCTTC | CASSSTHRGPRYGYTF
many | TRBJ2-1 | NA | TRBV25-1 | TGTGCCAGCAGTGAATTTGGTGGGAGTGGTTACAATGAGCAGTTCTTC | CASSEFGGSGYNEQFF
NA | TRBJ2-1 | NA | TRBV3-1 | TGTGCCAGCAGCCAACAACCTCAGGGGGGCAATGAGCAGTTCTTC | CASSQQPQGGNEQFF
few | TRBJ1-1 | NA | TRBV4-1 | TGCGCCAGCAGCCAAGATACGCCGAACACTGAAGCTTTCTTT | CASSQDTPNTEAFF
many | TRBJ2-2 | NA | TRBV5-6 | TGTGCCAGCAGTTCTTTCGGGTTCGGGAACGCCGGGGAGCTGTTTTTT | CASSSFGFGNAGELFF
many | TRBJ2-2 | TRBD2 | TRBV7-7 | TGTGCCAGCAGCTTCGCGCGGGAGGGCCGATACACCGGGGAGCTGTTTTTT | CASSFAREGRYTGELFF